A single sample is the source of the 12 T cell receptor beta chains below, sequenced in a study of cytomegalovirus exposure and HLA in healthy donors. Vbeta (60) and Jbeta (13) primers were used in the PCR. Assay: immunoSEQ multiplex PCR; the TCRdb copy retains only in-frame clones and omits some. The data hold some 100,000 clones, with roughly 83% observed a single time. Sequences were obtained from PBMCs. These TCRs come from a female donor in good health and CMV-seropositive.

The chain is built from TRBV6-1 and TRBJ1-5, with D possibly TRBD1 on 5 matching bases. V shed 7 bases and J shed 4 bases, with 14 bases lying between them. Germline values: CDR1 MNHNS, CDR2 SASEGT. The CDR3 contains 14 residues. The CDR3 spells CASTENGQNQPQHF. DNA of the CDR3: TGTGCCAGCACCGAAAACGGACAAAATCAGCCCCAGCATTTT.

This chain joins TRBV19 and TRBJ2-2; weak D call: TRBD1 (7 bases). This CDR3 is built from 15 residues. V lost 6 bases, J lost 0 bases, and 11 bases lay in between. Germline CDR1 reads LNHDA; CDR2 reads SQIVND (reference sequence). In DNA form, the CDR3 reads TGTGCCAGTAGCAGGGGGGAAACGAACACCGGGGAGCTGTTTTTT. Translation: CASSRGETNTGELFF.

This sequence joins TRBV19 and TRBJ1-5; a weak D match, TRBD1 (5 bases). Germline CDR1 and CDR2: LNHDA and SQIVND (reference sequence). With 10 bases removed from V and 0 bases from J, the gap between germline ends came to 16 bases. This CDR3 region has 15 residues. The CDR3 loop reads CATRGNGVSNQPQHF. The CDR3 DNA follows: TGTGCCACTCGGGGGAATGGGGTTAGCAATCAGCCCCAGCATTTT.

This clone showed up just a few times. The chain carries TRBV5-8 and TRBJ2-7; 7 bases agree with TRBD1. The trim removed 4 bases at V and 1 base at J, leaving 5 bases unmatched. This CDR3 contains 14 residues. CDR1 SGHTS and CDR2 YDEGEE come from the germline V gene. The CDR3 reads CASSRQGQSYEQYF. In DNA, the CDR3 is TGTGCCAGCAGCCGACAGGGCCAGTCCTACGAGCAGTACTTC.

The CDR3 sequence: CASSALAGGVYNEQFF. The DNA for the CDR3 is TGTGCCAGCAGCGCCTTAGCGGGGGGGGTCTACAATGAGCAGTTCTTC. The chain is built from TRBV9 and TRBJ2-1; the match to TRBD2 covers 11 bases. The CDR3 extends over 16 amino acids. Germline V CDR1 and CDR2: SGDLS, YYNGEE. The trim removed 3 bases at V and 3 bases at J, leaving 5 bases unmatched.

The rearrangement links TRBV7-2 to TRBJ2-1; D not resolved. Trimming took off 2 bases at V and 7 bases at J, with 6 bases between the two ends. The CDR3 consists of 12 residues. Per germline, CDR1 SGHTA and CDR2 FQGNSA. The CDR3 DNA reads as TGTGCCAGCAGCTTAACGCGGAATGAGCAGTTCTTC. It specifies CASSLTRNEQFF.

The CDR3 DNA follows: TGTGCCAGCAGACTGGGGGGACCCGGGACTAGCGGGAGTGGATCTTACAATGAGCAGTTCTTC. This sequence encodes CASRLGGPGTSGSGSYNEQFF. The J gene is TRBJ2-1, the V gene TRBV27, with 14 bases identical to TRBD2. The germline gives CDR1 MNHEY, CDR2 SMNVEV (reference sequence). The V segment lost 6 bases and the J segment 4 bases; nucleotides outside the gene matches: 20. This CDR3 spans 21 amino acids.

The chain has TRBV5-8 and TRBJ2-7; 7 nucleotides agree with TRBD2. Trimming removed 4 bases from V and 6 bases from J; junction bases left unmatched: 13. The germline V gene encodes CDR1 SGHTS and CDR2 YDEGEE. The CDR3 runs to 15 residues. CDR3 region: CASSPAGLMGGEQYF. CDR3 DNA: TGTGCCAGCAGCCCCGCGGGACTAATGGGGGGCGAGCAGTACTTC.

The V gene is TRBV30, the J gene TRBJ2-5; tentatively, D is TRBD1 (7 bases). The V and J ends lost 4 bases and 2 bases respectively, with 14 bases between them. CDR1 is GTSNPN and CDR2 is SVGIG in the germline V gene (reference sequence). This CDR3 contains 14 residues. The CDR3 is CAWTPGDSQETQYF. CDR3 DNA: TGTGCCTGGACCCCGGGGGACAGTCAAGAGACCCAGTACTTC.

The chain joins TRBV19 to TRBJ1-2; no clear D gene. Between the trimmed V and J ends, which lost 6 bases and 2 bases, there was a span of 7 bases. In germline, CDR1 is LNHDA, CDR2 SQIVND (reference sequence). The CDR3 is 12 residues long. Here the CDR3 reads CASRELNYGYTF. The DNA for the CDR3 is TGTGCCAGTAGGGAGTTAAACTATGGCTACACCTTC.

V and J are TRBV5-1 and TRBJ2-3; D ambiguous. V gave up 6 bases and J gave up 2 bases, with 4 bases separating them. CDR1 SGHRS and CDR2 YFSETQ come from the germline V gene. The CDR3 spans 11 residues. The CDR3 spells CASKLTDTQYF. As DNA, the CDR3 is TGCGCCAGCAAACTCACAGATACGCAGTATTTT.

The chain uses TRBV7-9 and TRBJ2-7; D might be TRBD2 (5 bases). Germline V CDR1 and CDR2: SEHNR, FQNEAQ (reference sequence). Trimming removed 5 bases at V and 4 bases at J, with 9 bases between. The CDR3 is made up of 12 amino acids. In DNA, the CDR3 is TGTGCCAGCAGCGGGTCGGGGTACGAGCAGTACTTC. Translation gives CASSGSGYEQYF. Full variable domain (outside the CDR3, taken from reference TRBV7-9 and TRBJ2-7): DTGVSQNPRHKITKRGQNVTFRCDPISEHNRLYWYRQTLGQGPEFLTYFQNEAQLEKSRLLSDRFSAERPKGSFSTLEIQRTEQGDSAMYLCASSGSGYEQYFGPGTRLTVT.